The clone carrying this T cell receptor (beta chain) was seen a few times. Its antigen is unidentified. The germline and genes are mouse ones. The CDR3 is cut off 1 residue early in the read; its end comes from the germline J gene. Time point here: mouse harvest day 14 after allogeneic transplant. Each mouse received 10^7 T-cell-depleted marrow cells plus 10^6 splenic CD5+ T cells by tail vein. B6 (H2b) cells into BALB/c (H2d) mice; tissues taken at day 7 or 14. The CDR3 has 14 residues. Trimming took 0 bases from V and 4 from J; bases not matched to a gene: 1. The germline V gene has CDR1 SGHLS and CDR2 HYDKME. This entry comes from a study of tissue T cells after allogeneic stem cell transplantation. Findings and caveats of the study: Limitations included a small, clinically heterogeneous cohort and limited sampling depth. TCR repertoires tracked anatomic similarity, regardless of disease or transplant status.

Survey-depth TCRbeta CDR3 sequencing reported V/J genes and productive frequencies. Profiled with immunoSEQ multiplex PCR; TCRdb holds only in-frame clones, not every one. Among about 4,900 clones, under 55% were seen once, and the ten largest hold over 20%. Material: gut tissue. V and J are TRBV12-2 and TRBJ2-1, with 8 bases aligning to TRBD1. The TCR sequence derives from a female BALB/c mouse given C57BL/6 T cells with graft-versus-host disease after an allogeneic hematopoietic cell transplant. CDR3 residues: CASSLGDRYAEQFF. The covered CDR3 bases are TGTGCCAGCTCTCTCGGGGACAGGTATGCTGAGCAGTTC.